This T cell receptor (beta chain) comes out of a study of OX40 agonist ivuxolimab in advanced cancers. Regarding this clone: No antigen is known for it.

Trimming shortened V by 1 base and J by 7 bases, and 11 bases separated the two germline ends. CDR1 is SGHTA, CDR2 FQGNSA, per germline. The CDR3 is 13 amino acids. Overall study results and limits: On average, CD8+ T cells showed a greater number of expanded clones than CD4+. Some nonresponders additionally presented with little normalized T-cell clonal expansion. Patients who responded partially at 0.1-3.0 mg/kg showed clonal expansion ranking among the lowest.

Sequencing used immunoSEQ multiplex PCR; TCRdb keeps in-frame clones, though not all of them. The repertoire holds 60,000 to 85,000 clones, with 85% to 90% as singletons. Sequenced material: CD4+ or CD8+ T cells sorted from blood, taken in a trial of the OX40 agonist ivuxolimab. The receptor was isolated from an adult with an advanced solid tumor such as melanoma, head and neck, liver or kidney cancer. This chain links TRBV7-2 with TRBJ2-7; weak D call: TRBD2 (5 bases). The CDR3 is CASSLGASREQYF. CDR3 sequence (DNA): TGTGCCAGCAGCTTAGGGGCTAGCCGGGAGCAGTACTTC.